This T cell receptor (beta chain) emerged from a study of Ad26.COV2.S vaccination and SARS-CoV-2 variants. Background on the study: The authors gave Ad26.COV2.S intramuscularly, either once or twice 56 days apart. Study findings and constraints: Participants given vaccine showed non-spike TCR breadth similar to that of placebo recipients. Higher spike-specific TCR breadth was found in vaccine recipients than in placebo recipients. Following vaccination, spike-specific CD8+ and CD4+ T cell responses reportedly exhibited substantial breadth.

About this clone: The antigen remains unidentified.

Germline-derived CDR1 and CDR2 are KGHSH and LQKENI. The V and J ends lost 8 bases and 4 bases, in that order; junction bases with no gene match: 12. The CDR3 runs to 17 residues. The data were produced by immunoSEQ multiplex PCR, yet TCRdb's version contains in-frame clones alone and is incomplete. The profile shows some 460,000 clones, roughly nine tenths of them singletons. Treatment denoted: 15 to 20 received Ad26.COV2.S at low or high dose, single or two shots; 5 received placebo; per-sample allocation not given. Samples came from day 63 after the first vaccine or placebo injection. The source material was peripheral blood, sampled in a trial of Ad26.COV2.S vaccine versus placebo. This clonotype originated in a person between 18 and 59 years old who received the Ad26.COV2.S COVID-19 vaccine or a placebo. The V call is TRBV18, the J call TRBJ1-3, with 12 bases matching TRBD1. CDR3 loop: CASHPLGTGGPGNTIYF. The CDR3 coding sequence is TGTGCCAGCCACCCCCTCGGGACAGGGGGCCCGGGAAACACCATATATTTT. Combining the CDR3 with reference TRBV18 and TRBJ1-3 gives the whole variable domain NAGVMQNPRHLVRRRGQEARLRCSPMKGHSHVYWYRQLPEEGLKFMVYLQKENIIDESGMPKERFSAEFPKEGPSILRIQQVVRGDSAAYFCASHPLGTGGPGNTIYFGEGSWLTVV.